These 32 T cell receptor beta chains came from one sample sequenced in a study of blood T cell dynamics during melanoma immunotherapy. Stated time point: pre-treatment baseline. TCRdb keeps only in-frame clones here, not all; method: immunoSEQ multiplex PCR. Of about 22,000 clones listed, roughly 90% were seen once; the top ten hold approximately 1.1%. The sample in question was blood, obtained from a patient treated with checkpoint blockade. These receptors originate from a human donor with melanoma.

This chain links TRBV11-2 with TRBJ1-2; D not resolved. This CDR3 comprises 14 residues. Germline V gene lookup returns CDR1 SGHAT and CDR2 FQNNGV. V lost 5 bases, J lost 4 bases, and 14 bases lay in between. The CDR3 is CASSRASGGYGYTF. As DNA, the CDR3 is TGTGCCAGCAGCCGGGCCTCGGGCGGCTATGGCTACACCTTC.

This chain uses TRBV6-4 with TRBJ1-2; maybe TRBD1 (5 bases). CDR3 length equals 11 residues. Germline V gives CDR1 MRHNA, CDR2 SNTAGT. V lost 8 bases and J lost 7, with 11 bases in between. The CDR3: CASSNGGGYTF. The CDR3 region has the DNA TGTGCCAGCTCAAACGGGGGTGGCTACACCTTC.

The chain has TRBV9 and TRBJ2-3; 10 bases align to TRBD1. Germline V CDR1 and CDR2: SGDLS, YYNGEE. V was clipped by 4 bases and J by 4 bases; unmatched bases: 9. The CDR3 is made up of 16 amino acids. CDR3 residues: CASSPWGTGVADTQYF. The CDR3 DNA reads TGTGCCAGCAGCCCCTGGGGGACAGGGGTCGCAGATACGCAGTATTTT.

The gene calls are TRBV5-1 and TRBJ2-1; D is possibly TRBD2 (6 bases). This CDR3 has 13 residues. Trimming removed 3 bases from V and 7 bases from J, with 11 bases in between. The germline CDR1 and CDR2 sequences are SGHRS and YFSETQ. The CDR3 DNA sequence: TGCGCCAGCAGCTACCGGGAGTGGAATGAGCAGTTCTTC. This sequence encodes CASSYREWNEQFF.

The chain links TRBV6-6 to TRBJ1-5; D may be TRBD1 (6 bases). The V gene's germline CDR1 is MNHNY and CDR2 SVGAGI (reference sequence). The V end was cut by 7 bases, the J end by 0 bases, with 7 bases between. The CDR3 has 13 residues. CDR3 coding DNA: TGTGCCAGCACCAGGGGTAGCAATCAGCCCCAGCATTTT. Translation gives CASTRGSNQPQHF.

The genes are TRBV6-4 and TRBJ1-3, with a tentative D call TRBD1 (5 bases). Germline loops: CDR1 MRHNA, CDR2 SNTAGT. Trimming pared 0 bases from V and 0 bases from J, leaving 9 bases between. The CDR3 has 16 residues. The CDR3: CASSDSRQSSGNTIYF. In DNA, the CDR3 is TGTGCCAGCAGTGACTCGAGACAGAGCTCTGGAAACACCATATATTTT.

In nucleotides, the CDR3 is TGTGCCAGCAGCGCAGGATTTGGGAGTAGCAATCAGCCCCAGCATTTT. It translates to CASSAGFGSSNQPQHF. The chain has TRBV7-6 and TRBJ1-5; D gene ambiguous. Trimming took 5 bases from V and 0 from J, leaving 14 bases between them. CDR1 and CDR2 from the germline V gene are SGHVS and FNYEAQ. The CDR3 consists of 16 residues.

CDR3 DNA sequence: TGCGCCAGCAGCGAGAGCGGGGGGGCCGGCGGGGAGCTGTTTTTT. It specifies CASSESGGAGGELFF. This rearrangement joins TRBV10-1 to TRBJ2-2; TRBD2 matches 10 bases. Trimming cost V 6 bases and J 7 bases; bases outside gene matches: 8. Per the germline V gene, CDR1 is WNHNN and CDR2 is SYGVQD (reference sequence). This CDR3 contains 15 residues.

V is TRBV7-9 and J is TRBJ2-7; 9 bases agree with TRBD2. The CDR3 consists of 16 residues. Trimming removed 1 base from V and 2 bases from J; junction bases left unmatched: 6. The germline V gene has CDR1 SEHNR and CDR2 FQNEAQ (reference sequence). CDR3 loop: CASSLGPSGIPYEQYF. The CDR3 DNA follows: TGTGCCAGCAGCTTAGGGCCTAGCGGGATTCCCTACGAGCAGTACTTC.

This chain joins TRBV7-2 and TRBJ1-2; no clear D gene. Per the germline V gene, CDR1 is SGHTA and CDR2 is FQGNSA. Trimming shortened V by 1 base and J by 0 bases, and 9 bases separated the two germline ends. This CDR3 is built from 15 residues. In nucleotides, the CDR3 is TGTGCCAGCAGCTTAGACAGCTCTACTAACTATGGCTACACCTTC. This sequence encodes CASSLDSSTNYGYTF.

V usage is TRBV6-5 and J usage is TRBJ1-4; D remains unclear. V lost 2 bases, J lost 3 bases, and 4 bases lay in between. Germline V CDR1 and CDR2: MNHEY, SVGAGI. CDR3 length: 13 residues. The CDR3 DNA follows: TGTGCCAGCAGTTACGTGGCTAATGAAAAACTGTTTTTT. Protein product: CASSYVANEKLFF.

This clone was observed a handful of times. The CDR3 bases are TGTGCCAGCAGCGCAGGTTCCGGGACAGGGGTCGAAAAACTGTTTTTT. Residues: CASSAGSGTGVEKLFF. The chain recombines TRBV4-2 with TRBJ1-4; 10 bases line up with TRBD1. CDR1 LGHNA and CDR2 YNFKEQ come from the germline V gene. V dropped 5 bases and J dropped 8; count of bases not matched to a gene: 11. The CDR3 has 16 amino acids.

V gene TRBV20-1 combines with J gene TRBJ1-2; D is ambiguous. The CDR3 spans 10 residues. Germline V CDR1 and CDR2: DFQATT, SNEGSKA (reference sequence). Trimming removed 0 bases from V and 7 bases from J, with 3 bases in between. CDR3 sequence (DNA): TGCAGTGCTAGAGATGTTGGCTACACCTTC. Amino acids: CSARDVGYTF.

This chain links TRBV6-6 with TRBJ1-1, with D hard to call. Trimming removed 0 bases at V and 5 bases at J, with 16 bases between. CDR3 length equals 16 residues. Germline V gives CDR1 MNHNY, CDR2 SVGAGI (reference sequence). The CDR3 DNA reads as TGTGCCAGCAGTTACTCGAAGGGAGGGCAAACGACTGAAGCTTTCTTT. This translates into CASSYSKGGQTTEAFF.

J is TRBJ2-5 and V is TRBV5-6, with unresolved D. The J call may be mistaken, given a closer DNA end match to TRBJ2-7. Germline lookup yields CDR1 SGHDT and CDR2 YYEEEE. The CDR3 loop spans 14 amino acids. In DNA, the CDR3 is TGTGCCAGCAGCTTTCCCGACGCCCCCTACGAGCAGTACTTC. It yields the protein CASSFPDAPYEQYF.

The chain has TRBV6-1 and TRBJ1-4; a possible D gene is TRBD1 (5 bases). V lost 2 bases and J lost 2, with 15 bases in between. The germline V gene encodes CDR1 MNHNS and CDR2 SASEGT. CDR3 length: 17 residues. This CDR3 reads CASSEFPTGDTNEKLFF. CDR3 in DNA: TGTGCCAGCAGTGAATTTCCAACCGGGGACACTAATGAAAAACTGTTTTTT.

The chain has TRBV6-1 and TRBJ2-7; 10 bases align to TRBD2. This CDR3 is built from 14 residues. Losses at the gene ends were 6 bases for V and 3 bases for J; bases not matched to a gene: 5. CDR1 is MNHNS and CDR2 is SASEGT in the germline V gene. This chain's CDR3 is CASSMASGSYEQYF. CDR3 coding DNA: TGTGCCAGCAGCATGGCTAGCGGGAGCTACGAGCAGTACTTC.

This sequence joins TRBV7-2 and TRBJ2-7; unclear D gene. Germline CDR1 SGHTA, CDR2 FQGNSA. The CDR3 runs 12 residues. V gave up 5 bases and J gave up 0 bases, with 5 bases separating them. CDR3 region: CASSPSSYEQYF. Written as DNA, the CDR3 is TGTGCCAGCAGCCCGAGCTCCTACGAGCAGTACTTC.

The chain employs TRBV11-2 and TRBJ2-7; tentatively, D is TRBD2 (6 bases). CDR3 length equals 14 residues. V was shortened by 4 bases and J by 2 bases, with 12 bases between the two germline ends. Germline V lookup: CDR1 SGHAT, CDR2 FQNNGV. In nucleotides, the CDR3 is TGTGCCAGCAGCTCCGGGACTTACCCCTACGAGCAGTACTTC. It encodes CASSSGTYPYEQYF.

This chain connects TRBV5-1 to TRBJ1-2; 7 positions match TRBD1. The CDR3 sequence is 15 residues long. V lost 0 bases, J lost 4 bases, and 6 bases stayed unmatched. Germline lookup yields CDR1 SGHRS and CDR2 YFSETQ. CDR3 DNA sequence: TGCGCCAGCAGCTTGGATGGGGCAGGGGGCTATGGCTACACCTTC. Translated, it gives CASSLDGAGGYGYTF. The whole variable domain, remainder taken from reference TRBV5-1 and TRBJ1-2, is KAGVTQTPRYLIKTRGQQVTLSCSPISGHRSVSWYQQTPGQGLQFLFEYFSETQRNKGNFPGRFSGRQFSNSRSEMNVSTLELGDSALYLCASSLDGAGGYGYTFGSGTRLTVV.

The genes are TRBV5-4 and TRBJ2-7; 9 nucleotides agree with TRBD2. The CDR3 has 14 residues. CDR1 and CDR2 (germline): SGHNT, YYREEE (reference sequence). Unmatched junction bases numbered 5, after V lost 5 bases and J lost 2 bases. The CDR3 bases are TGTGCCAGCAGTTACCGACTAGCGGCCTACGAGCAGTACTTC. Residues: CASSYRLAAYEQYF. The full variable domain, with the rest looked up from reference TRBV5-4 and TRBJ2-7, is ETGVTQSPTHLIKTRGQQVTLRCSSQSGHNTVSWYQQALGQGPQFIFQYYREEENGRGNFPPRFSGLQFPNYSSELNVNALELDDSALYLCASSYRLAAYEQYFGPGTRLTVT.

This clone was picked up one time. The chain links TRBV29-1 to TRBJ1-2; 9 bases line up with TRBD1. With 8 bases clipped from V and 3 bases from J, the junction kept 4 bases outside the gene matches. The V gene's germline CDR1 is SQVTM and CDR2 ANQGSEA. The CDR3 covers 12 residues. The CDR3 bases are TGCAGCATACGGACAGGGGACTATGGCTACACCTTC. It is translated as CSIRTGDYGYTF.

This sequence joins TRBV2 and TRBJ2-7, with 7 bases matching TRBD1. Per germline, CDR1 SNHLY and CDR2 FYNNEI. This CDR3 is 16 amino acids long. After removal of 4 bases from V and 3 bases from J, the junction contained 12 bases not matched to a gene. The CDR3 region has the DNA TGTGCCAGCAGTGGACCCGGACAGGTCGTCCGCTACGAGCAGTACTTC. As protein: CASSGPGQVVRYEQYF.

The rearrangement joins TRBV5-5 to TRBJ1-2; TRBD1 agrees at 10 bases. The CDR3 is 13 amino acids. From germline, CDR1 is SGHKS and CDR2 YYEKEE (reference sequence). Trimming cost V 1 base and J 8 bases; bases outside gene matches: 2. The CDR3 region has the DNA TGTGCCAGCAGCTTGAGACAGGGGGCAGGCTACACCTTC. Protein product: CASSLRQGAGYTF.

This sequence joins TRBV2 and TRBJ2-1; perhaps TRBD2 as D (6 bases). CDR1 SNHLY and CDR2 FYNNEI come from the germline V gene. Trimming cost V 0 bases and J 3 bases, with 9 bases left between them. This CDR3 region has 15 residues. This chain's CDR3 is CASSEARGSYNEQFF. In nucleotides, the CDR3 is TGTGCCAGCAGTGAAGCTCGGGGGAGCTACAATGAGCAGTTCTTC.

V and J are TRBV6-4 and TRBJ1-1, with a weak D call TRBD1 (5 bases). Trimming pared 3 bases from V and 11 bases from J, leaving 19 bases between. The CDR3 runs to 14 residues. Per germline, CDR1 MRHNA and CDR2 SNTAGT. CDR3 bases: TGTGCCAGCAGTGAAGGCCCGGGACGGCCCGGGGCTTTCTTT. Translation: CASSEGPGRPGAFF.

The gene calls are TRBV5-4 and TRBJ1-5; D is ambiguous. Per the germline V gene, CDR1 is SGHNT and CDR2 is YYREEE (reference sequence). This CDR3 region has 14 residues. Trimming took off 2 bases at V and 3 bases at J, with 9 bases between the two ends. CDR3 sequence: CASSLGGSNQPQHF. The CDR3 DNA reads TGTGCCAGCAGCTTAGGAGGGTCCAATCAGCCCCAGCATTTT.

The chain carries TRBV7-8 and TRBJ1-5, with 7 positions matching TRBD1. From germline, CDR1 is SGHVS and CDR2 FQNEAQ. After removal of 3 bases from V and 1 base from J, the junction contained 9 bases not matched to a gene. This CDR3 has 17 amino acids. The CDR3 loop reads CASSFRQGGVSNQPQHF. The CDR3 DNA sequence: TGTGCCAGCAGCTTTAGACAGGGCGGGGTGAGCAATCAGCCCCAGCATTTT. Variable domain in full (rest from reference TRBV7-8 and TRBJ1-5): GAGVSQSPRYKVAKRGQDVALRCDPISGHVSLFWYQQALGQGPEFLTYFQNEAQLDKSGLPSDRFFAERPEGSVSTLKIQRTQQEDSAVYLCASSFRQGGVSNQPQHFGDGTRLSIL.

The rearrangement links TRBV18 to TRBJ1-2; D not resolved. V was pared by 10 bases and J by 9 bases, with 18 bases between. The length of the CDR3 is 12 residues. The V gene's germline CDR1 is KGHSH and CDR2 LQKENI. The CDR3 DNA sequence: TGTGCCACCTCCTTGGAGCCTAGGAGCTACACCTTC. Amino acids: CATSLEPRSYTF.

This sequence joins TRBV19 and TRBJ1-5; D is ambiguous. Germline CDR1 LNHDA, CDR2 SQIVND (reference sequence). The CDR3 consists of 11 residues. V was shortened by 6 bases and J by 11 bases, with 11 bases between the two germline ends. CDR3 nucleotides: TGTGCCAGTAGCCGGGTGGCGGCCCAGCATTTT. This sequence encodes CASSRVAAQHF. Full variable domain (remainder filled in from reference TRBV19 and TRBJ1-5): DGGITQSPKYLFRKEGQNVTLSCEQNLNHDAMYWYRQDPGQGLRLIYYSQIVNDFQKGDIAEGYSVSREKKESFPLTVTSAQKNPTAFYLCASSRVAAQHFGDGTRLSIL.

The genes are TRBV30 and TRBJ2-1; no clear D. V lost 4 bases and J lost 10, with 14 bases in between. Germline loops: CDR1 GTSNPN, CDR2 SVGIG (reference sequence). CDR3 size: 12 residues. CDR3 nucleotide sequence: TGTGCCTGGACCTTACGCGCCCGGGAGCAGTTCTTC. This encodes CAWTLRAREQFF.

J is TRBJ1-2 and V is TRBV2, with D possibly being TRBD1 (6 bases). Between the trimmed V and J ends, which lost 10 bases and 3 bases, there was a span of 15 bases. The germline CDR1 and CDR2 sequences are SNHLY and FYNNEI. The CDR3 runs 13 residues. The DNA of the CDR3 is TGTGCCACCTCGCAGTCAGGGGACTATGGCTACACCTTC. Its translation is CATSQSGDYGYTF.